The entry that follows covers one TCR beta chain sequence. Its cognate antigen is unknown. This entry comes from a study of graft-versus-host responses after intestinal transplantation. Background on the study: Recipients were all induced with anti-thymocyte globulin, then given tacrolimus and steroids for 3 to 4 years. Study-wide findings and caveats: GvH clones surfaced in recipient marrow, some emerging earlier in ileum or blood.

Produced via immunoSEQ multiplex PCR; TCRdb's table is partial and in-frame only. The sample has under 100,000 clones, 92% seen once. Sequenced material: unstimulated CD8+ T cells sorted from spleen or lymph node cells, taken before transplant. This TCR was sampled from a human donor who was the organ donor for an intestinal transplant.

Written as DNA, the CDR3 is TGCGCCAGCAGTGAGTCCCCCTTCGACAGGGGACCCTACAATGAGCAGTTCTTC. Translating it yields CASSESPFDRGPYNEQFF. The genes are TRBV10-2 and TRBJ2-1; 8 bases are shared with TRBD1. The CDR3 totals 18 residues. Germline-derived CDR1 and CDR2 are WSHSY and SAAADI. V was pared by 0 bases and J by 2 bases, with 9 bases of the junction left unmatched.